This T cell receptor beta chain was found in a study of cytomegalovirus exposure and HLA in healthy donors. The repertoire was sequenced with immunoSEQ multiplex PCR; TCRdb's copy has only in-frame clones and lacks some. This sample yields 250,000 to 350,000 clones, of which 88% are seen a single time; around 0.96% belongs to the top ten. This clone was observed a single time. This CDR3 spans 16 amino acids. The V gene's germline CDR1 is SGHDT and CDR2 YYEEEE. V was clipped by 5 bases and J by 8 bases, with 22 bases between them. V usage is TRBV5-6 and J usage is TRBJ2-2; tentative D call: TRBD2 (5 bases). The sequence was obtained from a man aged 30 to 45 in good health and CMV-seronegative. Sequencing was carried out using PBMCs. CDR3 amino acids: CASSPEGFPFLGELFF. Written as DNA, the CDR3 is TGTGCCAGCAGTCCTGAGGGCTTTCCCTTCTTGGGGGAGCTGTTTTTT. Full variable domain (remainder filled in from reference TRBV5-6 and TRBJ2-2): DAGVTQSPTHLIKTRGQQVTLRCSPKSGHDTVSWYQQALGQGPQFIFQYYEEEERQRGNFPDRFSGHQFPNYSSELNVNALLLGDSALYLCASSPEGFPFLGELFFGEGSRLTVL.